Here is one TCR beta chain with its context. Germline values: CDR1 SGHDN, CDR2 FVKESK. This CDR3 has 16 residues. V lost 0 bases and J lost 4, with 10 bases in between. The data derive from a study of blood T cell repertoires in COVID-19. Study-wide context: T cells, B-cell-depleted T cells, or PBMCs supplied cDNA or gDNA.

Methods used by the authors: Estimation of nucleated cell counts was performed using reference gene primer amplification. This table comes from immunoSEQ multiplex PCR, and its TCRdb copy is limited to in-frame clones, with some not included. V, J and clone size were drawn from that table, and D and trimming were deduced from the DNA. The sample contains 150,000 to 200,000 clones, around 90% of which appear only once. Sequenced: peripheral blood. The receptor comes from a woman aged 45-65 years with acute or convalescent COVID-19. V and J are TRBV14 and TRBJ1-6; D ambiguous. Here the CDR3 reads CASSQDHTPYNSPLHF. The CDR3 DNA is TGTGCCAGCAGCCAAGATCACACCCCATATAATTCACCCCTCCACTTT.